Each of the 30 T cell receptor beta chains below was sequenced from the same sample in a study of shared clonotypes between healthy human individuals. The method was immunoSEQ multiplex PCR; TCRdb's version includes in-frame clones alone and lacks a portion of them. Of about 770,000 clones in the sample, 55% to 75% were seen once. Sequences were obtained from memory CD4+ T cells sorted from blood. Subset specified: CD45RA-negative fraction. These receptors all come from a woman under 40 in good health.

The rearrangement links TRBV5-1 to TRBJ2-1, with a weak D call TRBD2 (6 bases). The CDR3 extends over 16 amino acids. Per the germline V gene, CDR1 is SGHRS and CDR2 is YFSETQ. V was shortened by 0 bases and J by 6 bases, with 16 bases between the two germline ends. CDR3 protein: CASSLAGTRDFNEQFF. The CDR3 DNA reads TGCGCCAGCAGCTTGGCAGGGACTCGAGATTTCAATGAGCAGTTCTTC.

V usage is TRBV14 and J usage is TRBJ2-3, with D unresolved. With 1 base removed from V and 4 bases from J, the gap between germline ends came to 15 bases. The CDR3 length is 16 residues. CDR1 is SGHDN and CDR2 is FVKESK in the germline V gene. The CDR3 here is CASSQALTPRADTQYF. The CDR3 region has the DNA TGTGCCAGCAGCCAAGCGTTGACTCCGAGAGCAGATACGCAGTATTTT. The full variable domain, with the rest looked up from reference TRBV14 and TRBJ2-3, is EAGVTQFPSHSVIEKGQTVTLRCDPISGHDNLYWYRRVMGKEIKFLLHFVKESKQDESGMPNNRFLAERTGGTYSTLKVQPAELEDSGVYFCASSQALTPRADTQYFGPGTRLTVL.

The chain couples TRBV2 to TRBJ1-5, with 7 nucleotides matching TRBD1. This CDR3 region has 14 residues. With 6 bases clipped from V and 7 bases from J, the junction kept 9 bases outside the gene matches. From germline, CDR1 is SNHLY and CDR2 FYNNEI. The CDR3 loop is CASRAGSGGQPQHF. As DNA, the CDR3 is TGTGCCAGCAGGGCCGGATCAGGGGGGCAGCCCCAGCATTTT.

The chain combines TRBV19 with TRBJ2-3, with TRBD2 identical over 7 bases. This CDR3 has 15 residues. With 8 bases clipped from V and 0 bases from J, the junction kept 8 bases outside the gene matches. CDR1 LNHDA and CDR2 SQIVND come from the germline V gene (reference sequence). Here the CDR3 DNA reads TGTGCCAGTCGAATCAGCGGGAAGAGCACAGATACGCAGTATTTT. Its translation is CASRISGKSTDTQYF. The whole variable domain, remainder taken from reference TRBV19 and TRBJ2-3, is DGGITQSPKYLFRKEGQNVTLSCEQNLNHDAMYWYRQDPGQGLRLIYYSQIVNDFQKGDIAEGYSVSREKKESFPLTVTSAQKNPTAFYLCASRISGKSTDTQYFGPGTRLTVL.

The chain employs TRBV4-2 and TRBJ1-1; 8 bases agree with TRBD1. The germline CDR1 and CDR2 sequences are LGHNA and YNFKEQ. The CDR3 has 14 amino acids. Trimming took 1 base from V and 11 from J; bases not matched to a gene: 9. As DNA, the CDR3 is TGTGCCAGCAGCCAAGGCGGGACAGGAATAGGGGCTTTCTTT. Residues: CASSQGGTGIGAFF.

This clone appeared a few times. The CDR3 nucleotides are TGTGCCAGCAGGTCATTACAGAAATCTCAAGAGACCCAGTACTTC. Translation: CASRSLQKSQETQYF. This chain links TRBV27 with TRBJ2-5; D is undetermined. Germline CDR1 is MNHEY and CDR2 is SMNVEV (reference sequence). V was pared by 6 bases and J by 2 bases, with 16 bases between. This CDR3 comprises 15 residues.

The rearrangement links TRBV5-1 to TRBJ1-1; tentative D call: TRBD1 (6 bases). This CDR3 has 15 residues. CDR1 and CDR2 from the germline V gene are SGHRS and YFSETQ. The germline V and J ends were trimmed by 0 bases and 2 bases, with 11 bases remaining between them. CDR3 residues: CASSLGQVINTEAFF. CDR3 DNA sequence: TGCGCCAGCAGCTTGGGACAGGTTATTAACACTGAAGCTTTCTTT. The variable domain in full, completed from reference TRBV5-1 and TRBJ1-1, reads KAGVTQTPRYLIKTRGQQVTLSCSPISGHRSVSWYQQTPGQGLQFLFEYFSETQRNKGNFPGRFSGRQFSNSRSEMNVSTLELGDSALYLCASSLGQVINTEAFFGQGTRLTVV.

This rearrangement joins TRBV15 to TRBJ2-1, with D tentatively TRBD2 (6 bases). This CDR3 has 17 residues. Trimming removed 1 base from V and 2 bases from J, with 15 bases in between. Germline values: CDR1 LNHNV, CDR2 YYDKDF (reference sequence). DNA for the CDR3: TGTGCCACCAGCAGAGGCCGCCGGGGACTCACCTACAATGAGCAGTTCTTC. It yields the protein CATSRGRRGLTYNEQFF.

The chain couples TRBV7-9 to TRBJ1-2; maybe TRBD1 (6 bases). V was pared by 6 bases and J by 6 bases, with 11 bases between. Germline CDR1 reads SEHNR; CDR2 reads FQNEAQ (reference sequence). The CDR3 extends over 12 amino acids. CDR3 sequence (DNA): TGTGCCAGCAGGCCTACAGGGAATGGCTACACCTTC. Translating gives CASRPTGNGYTF.

CDR3: CASSSGTVRGGYTF. The CDR3 coding sequence is TGTGCCAGCAGTTCCGGGACAGTTAGGGGAGGCTACACCTTC. The chain has TRBV2 and TRBJ1-2, with 7 bases fitting TRBD1. V gave up 5 bases and J gave up 8 bases; unmatched junction bases: 11. Germline CDR1 SNHLY, CDR2 FYNNEI. The CDR3 runs to 14 residues.

This chain joins TRBV4-1 and TRBJ1-1, with 9 nucleotides matching TRBD1. V lost 4 bases, J lost 5 bases, and 14 bases stayed unmatched. The CDR3 sequence is 17 residues long. The germline gives CDR1 MGHRA, CDR2 YSYEKL. CDR3 sequence: CASSPPSRDRVETEAFF. CDR3 in DNA: TGCGCCAGCAGCCCGCCTTCACGGGACAGGGTAGAAACTGAAGCTTTCTTT.

This clone was counted between two and nine times. The chain carries TRBV2 and TRBJ2-3; no clear D gene. The CDR3 runs 14 residues. V dropped 7 bases and J dropped 5 bases, with 16 bases sitting between them. The germline gives CDR1 SNHLY, CDR2 FYNNEI. The CDR3 reads CASTGGRWIDTQYF. CDR3 DNA sequence: TGTGCCAGCACGGGCGGCAGGTGGATAGATACGCAGTATTTT.

J is TRBJ2-7 and V is TRBV30; TRBD1 is a possible D gene (6 bases). Trimming took 7 bases from V and 2 from J, leaving 15 bases between them. The CDR3 runs 13 residues. The germline gives CDR1 GTSNPN, CDR2 SVGIG (reference sequence). The CDR3 nucleotides read TGTGCCTTCAAACACGACAGGACCTACGAGCAGTACTTC. Amino acid sequence: CAFKHDRTYEQYF.

This chain links TRBV13 with TRBJ1-3; D is unresolved. The V end was cut by 2 bases, the J end by 2 bases, with 13 bases between. The germline V gene encodes CDR1 PRHDT and CDR2 FYEKMQ (reference sequence). This CDR3 is built from 16 residues. The CDR3 spells CASSLKARSTGNTIYF. In nucleotides, the CDR3 is TGTGCCAGCAGCTTAAAGGCCAGGTCGACTGGAAACACCATATATTTT.

The CDR3 loop reads CAWSLGINYGYTF. CDR3 nucleotides: TGTGCCTGGAGTTTGGGGATCAACTATGGCTACACCTTC. The chain joins TRBV30 to TRBJ1-2; D is unclear. Trimming removed 2 bases from V and 2 bases from J, with 9 bases in between. Germline-derived CDR1 and CDR2 are GTSNPN and SVGIG (reference sequence). CDR3 length equals 13 residues.

As concerns this clone: The same CDR3 arises from other DNA sequences in this sample as well. This sequence joins TRBV21-1 and TRBJ2-6. TRBV21-1 is given as a pseudogene. The CDR3 is 14 residues long. For the CDR3, the DNA is TGTGCCAGCAGCAAAGGTTCTGGGGCCAACGTCCTGACTTTC. This codes for CASSKGSGANVLTF.

CDR3 coding DNA: TGCAGCGTTGGGCAGACAGTACCTAGCACAGATACGCAGTATTTT. This codes for CSVGQTVPSTDTQYF. The chain couples TRBV29-1 to TRBJ2-3, with TRBD1 as a possible D gene (5 bases). Germline V lookup: CDR1 SQVTM, CDR2 ANQGSEA. CDR3 length equals 15 residues. V shed 4 bases and J shed 0 bases, with 14 bases lying between them.

The gene calls are TRBV6-5 and TRBJ2-1, with D maybe TRBD1 (6 bases). V was shortened by 6 bases and J by 6 bases, with 12 bases between the two germline ends. The germline V gene has CDR1 MNHEY and CDR2 SVGAGI. The CDR3 loop spans 13 amino acids. CDR3 bases: TGTGCCAGCAGGCGAGGGGGTGGCAATGAGCAGTTCTTC. Its protein is CASRRGGGNEQFF.

As to this clone: With a far larger clone one base away, a read error is the likely cause. The chain's CDR3 is CASFGRKYGQYF. CDR3 DNA sequence: TGTGCCAGCTTCGGACGGAAGTACGGGCAGTACTTC. The chain links TRBV27 to TRBJ2-7; D remains unclear. CDR1 is MNHEY and CDR2 is SMNVEV in the germline V gene (reference sequence). The CDR3 consists of 12 residues.

This chain links TRBV5-4 with TRBJ2-3; 8 bases agree with TRBD2. The germline V gene encodes CDR1 SGHNT and CDR2 YYREEE (reference sequence). J was trimmed by 1 base and V by 5 bases; bases with no gene match: 0. The length of the CDR3 is 13 residues. The CDR3 here is CASRTSGTDTQYF. The CDR3 coding sequence is TGTGCCAGCAGGACTAGCGGCACAGATACGCAGTATTTT.

V usage is TRBV5-1 and J usage is TRBJ2-3; possible D gene TRBD2, 6 bases. V dropped 5 bases and J dropped 2 bases, with 12 bases sitting between them. Germline V gene lookup returns CDR1 SGHRS and CDR2 YFSETQ. The CDR3 contains 14 residues. In DNA form, the CDR3 reads TGCGCCAGCAGTCCTCTAGCGCCCACAGATACGCAGTATTTT. Translating it yields CASSPLAPTDTQYF.

The J gene is TRBJ1-4, the V gene TRBV11-2, with unresolved D. V was shortened by 1 base and J by 0 bases, with 9 bases between the two germline ends. The length of the CDR3 is 16 residues. Germline CDR1 reads SGHAT; CDR2 reads FQNNGV. The chain's CDR3 is CASSLAFVTTNEKLFF. The CDR3 region has the DNA TGTGCCAGCAGCTTAGCGTTCGTCACAACTAATGAAAAACTGTTTTTT.

This clone was observed a single time. This CDR3 is CASSHFDAQETQYF. The CDR3 DNA follows: TGTGCCAGTAGTCATTTTGACGCTCAAGAGACCCAGTACTTC. The chain employs TRBV19 and TRBJ2-5; D remains unclear. The CDR3 consists of 14 residues. V lost 5 bases and J lost 2, with 12 bases in between. Germline V gives CDR1 LNHDA, CDR2 SQIVND (reference sequence).

This chain uses TRBV6-5 with TRBJ1-2; 7 nucleotides align to TRBD1. This CDR3 contains 12 residues. In germline, CDR1 is MNHEY, CDR2 SVGAGI. With 10 bases clipped from V and 4 bases from J, the junction kept 6 bases outside the gene matches. This chain's CDR3 is CATLDRPYGYTF. CDR3 DNA: TGTGCCACCCTGGACAGGCCCTATGGCTACACCTTC.

At least ten counts were recorded for this clone. The gene calls are TRBV4-1 and TRBJ2-3; a weak D match, TRBD2 (6 bases). V lost 4 bases, J lost 2 bases, and 16 bases lay in between. The CDR3 loop spans 16 amino acids. Germline V CDR1 and CDR2: MGHRA, YSYEKL. CDR3 nucleotide sequence: TGCGCCAGCAGCCGACAGCAGCGGGCGGACACAGATACGCAGTATTTT. It codes for CASSRQQRADTDTQYF.

V gene TRBV7-2 combines with J gene TRBJ1-1; no reliable D call. V was pared by 1 base and J by 1 base, with 10 bases between. CDR3 length: 15 residues. The V gene's germline CDR1 is SGHTA and CDR2 FQGNSA. The CDR3 reads CASSLEVRPNTEAFF. Here the CDR3 DNA reads TGTGCCAGCAGCTTAGAAGTCAGACCGAACACTGAAGCTTTCTTT. Looking up the rest from reference TRBV7-2 and TRBJ1-1 gives the full variable domain: GAGVSQSPSNKVTEKGKDVELRCDPISGHTALYWYRQSLGQGLEFLIYFQGNSAPDKSGLPSDRFSAERTGGSVSTLTIQRTQQEDSAVYLCASSLEVRPNTEAFFGQGTRLTVV.

This clone was detected many times. The gene calls are TRBV10-1 and TRBJ2-1, with a tentative D call TRBD1 (7 bases). V was pared by 6 bases and J by 9 bases, with 18 bases between. There are 14 residues in the CDR3. Per the germline V gene, CDR1 is WNHNN and CDR2 is SYGVQD (reference sequence). The CDR3 DNA follows: TGCGCCAGCAGGATGCAGAGGGGGCGGGGTGAGCAGTTCTTC. Amino acids: CASRMQRGRGEQFF.

CDR3 loop: CASRPRDGSYEQYF. The CDR3 nucleotides are TGTGCCAGTAGGCCTCGGGACGGCTCCTACGAGCAGTACTTC. The chain links TRBV19 to TRBJ2-7; D possibly matches TRBD1 or TRBD2 (5 bases each). This CDR3 has 14 residues. Germline values: CDR1 LNHDA, CDR2 SQIVND (reference sequence). V lost 6 bases, J lost 0 bases, and 12 bases lay in between.

This chain's CDR3 is CASSSSGLAGYEQFF. The CDR3 DNA follows: TGTGCCAGCAGTTCCTCCGGACTAGCGGGATATGAGCAGTTCTTC. The chain employs TRBV28 and TRBJ2-1, with 12 nucleotides matching TRBD2. CDR3 length: 15 residues. CDR1 is MDHEN and CDR2 is SYDVKM in the germline V gene. V lost 4 bases, J lost 8 bases, and 6 bases stayed unmatched.

This chain uses TRBV11-2 with TRBJ1-5; D is undetermined. Germline values: CDR1 SGHAT, CDR2 FQNNGV. There are 13 residues in the CDR3. V was pared by 0 bases and J by 6 bases, with 6 bases between. CDR3 sequence reads: CASSLDLSQPQHF. For the CDR3, the DNA is TGTGCCAGCAGCTTAGATTTGAGTCAGCCCCAGCATTTT.